This T cell receptor (beta chain) was observed in a study of blood T cell repertoires in COVID-19. The wider study: The study drew acute and convalescent COVID-19 samples from the United States, Italy and Spain. Sources were T cells, B-cell-depleted T cells, or PBMCs; the material itself was cDNA or gDNA.

Original processing notes: Amplified reference gene primers provided the basis for estimating nucleated cell counts. Produced via immunoSEQ multiplex PCR; TCRdb's table is partial and in-frame only. V and J calls and clone size are copied from that table; D and trimming were computed from the DNA. Seen here are 250,000 to 350,000 clones, 65% to 85% observed once, and the top ten hold 1.4% to 1.5%. This CDR3 comprises 18 residues. Enrolled during active infection, Seattle patients were then followed longitudinally. The sample was peripheral blood. The origin of this receptor is a human donor with COVID-19, enrolled during active disease. The donor label of this sample is uncertain. The rearrangement links TRBV21-1 to TRBJ1-4; the D segment call TRBD1 is taken from the table without a DNA check. TRBV21-1 is listed as a pseudogene. CDR3 sequence reads: CASTCPGTGPATNEKLFF. Written as DNA, the CDR3 is TGTGCCAGCACCTGTCCCGGGACAGGACCGGCAACTAATGAAAAACTGTTTTTT.